The source of this T cell receptor beta chain is a study of CD8 T cells in ankylosing spondylitis. Unmatched junction bases numbered 8, after V lost 1 base and J lost 9 bases. Germline CDR1 is SQVTM and CDR2 is ANQGSEA. This CDR3 is 14 amino acids long. This clonotype was counted ten times or more. As yet, its antigen is unknown. Scientists made TCR beta libraries using quantitative 5'-RACE with molecular barcodes. TCRdb called the 5' RACE reads again in MiXCR, with one record for every CDR3 protein. This sample yields around 210,000 distinct CDR3 sequences, of which roughly 8.2% are seen a single time; more than 4.5% belongs to the top ten. Study-level findings and limits: Peripheral blood samples showed relatively rare disease-linked clones, and these clones were CD8+.

V is TRBV29-1 and J is TRBJ2-1; 8 nucleotides match TRBD2. Sequencing was carried out using blood, either unsorted or a sorted T cell fraction (not recorded which). The receptor was derived from a female donor with ankylosing spondylitis or in good health (not recorded which). The CDR3 is CSVEGLALDGEQFF. Here the CDR3 DNA reads TGCAGCGTTGAAGGACTAGCGCTAGACGGTGAGCAGTTCTTC.